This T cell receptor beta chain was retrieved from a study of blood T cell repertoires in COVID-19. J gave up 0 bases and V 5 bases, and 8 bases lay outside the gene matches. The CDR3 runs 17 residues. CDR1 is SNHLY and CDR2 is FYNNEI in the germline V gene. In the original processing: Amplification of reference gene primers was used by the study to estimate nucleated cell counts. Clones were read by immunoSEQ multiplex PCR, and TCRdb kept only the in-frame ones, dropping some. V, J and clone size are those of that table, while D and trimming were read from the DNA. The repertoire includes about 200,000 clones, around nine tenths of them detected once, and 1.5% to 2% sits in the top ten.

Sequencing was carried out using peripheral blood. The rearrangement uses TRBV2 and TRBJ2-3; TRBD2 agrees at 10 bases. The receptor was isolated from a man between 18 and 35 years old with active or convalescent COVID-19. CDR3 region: CASSLGLAETSTDTQYF. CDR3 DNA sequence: TGTGCCAGCAGTCTAGGACTAGCGGAGACTAGCACAGATACGCAGTATTTT.